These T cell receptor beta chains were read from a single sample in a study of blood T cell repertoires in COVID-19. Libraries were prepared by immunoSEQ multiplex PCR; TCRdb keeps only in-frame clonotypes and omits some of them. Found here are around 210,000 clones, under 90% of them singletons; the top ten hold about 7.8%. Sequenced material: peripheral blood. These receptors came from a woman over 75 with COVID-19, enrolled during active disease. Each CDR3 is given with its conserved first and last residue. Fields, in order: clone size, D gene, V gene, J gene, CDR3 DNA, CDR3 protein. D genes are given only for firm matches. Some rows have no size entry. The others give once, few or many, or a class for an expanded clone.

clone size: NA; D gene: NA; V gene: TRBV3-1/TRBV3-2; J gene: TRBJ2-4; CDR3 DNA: TGTGCCAGCAGCCAAGAAAGGGGAATAGGGTACATTCAGTACTTC; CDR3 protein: CASSQERGIGYIQYF
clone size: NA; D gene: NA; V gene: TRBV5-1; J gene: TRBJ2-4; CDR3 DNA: TGCGCCAGCAGCTTGGGTGAGGCCAAAAACATTCAGTACTTC; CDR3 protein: CASSLGEAKNIQYF
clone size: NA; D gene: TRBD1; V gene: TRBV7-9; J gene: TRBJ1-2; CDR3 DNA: TGTGCCATACAGGGGAGTAACGAGGACTATGGCTACACCTTC; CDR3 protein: CAIQGSNEDYGYTF
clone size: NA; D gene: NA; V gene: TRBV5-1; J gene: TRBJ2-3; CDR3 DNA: TGCGCCAGCAGCTTGGAGGGGGTCCGTCAATCGACAGATACGCAGTATTTT; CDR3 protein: CASSLEGVRQSTDTQYF
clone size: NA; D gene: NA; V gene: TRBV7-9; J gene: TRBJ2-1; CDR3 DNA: TGTGCCAGCAGCCACCTAGGCTCTAGAGCCGATGAGCAGTTCTTC; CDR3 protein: CASSHLGSRADEQFF
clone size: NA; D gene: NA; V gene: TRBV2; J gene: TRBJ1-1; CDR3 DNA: TGTGCCAGCAGTGTGGGGCCGAACACTGAAGCTTTCTTT; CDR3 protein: CASSVGPNTEAFF
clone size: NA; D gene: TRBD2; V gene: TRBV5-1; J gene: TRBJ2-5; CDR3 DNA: TGCGCCAGCAGCCTCCGGACTAGCGGGGGAGGCCAGTACTTC; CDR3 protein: CASSLRTSGGGQYF
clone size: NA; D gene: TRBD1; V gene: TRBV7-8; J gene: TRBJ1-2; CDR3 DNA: TGTGCCAGCAGCTTGTCCACCGGGACAGGGAACGGCTACACCTTC; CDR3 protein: CASSLSTGTGNGYTF
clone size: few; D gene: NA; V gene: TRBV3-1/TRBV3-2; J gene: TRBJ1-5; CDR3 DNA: TGTGCCAGCAGCCACCGGGCGGGGAGCCAGCCCCAGCATTTT; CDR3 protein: CASSHRAGSQPQHF
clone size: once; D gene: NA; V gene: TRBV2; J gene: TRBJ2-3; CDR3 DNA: TGTGCCAGCAAAACAGACACAGATACGCAGTATTTT; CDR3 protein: CASKTDTDTQYF
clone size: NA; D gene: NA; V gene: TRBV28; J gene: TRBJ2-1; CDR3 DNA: TGTGCCAGCGACAGCTACAATGAGCAGTTCTTC; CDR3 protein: CASDSYNEQFF
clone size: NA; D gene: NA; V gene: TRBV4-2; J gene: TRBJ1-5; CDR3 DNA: TGTGCCAGCAGCCAAGATAGCCAGCCCCAGCATTTT; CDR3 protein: CASSQDSQPQHF
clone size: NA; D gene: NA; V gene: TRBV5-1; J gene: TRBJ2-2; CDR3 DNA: TGCGCCAGCAGCTTGACAGGGCGGACCGGGGAGCTGTTTTTT; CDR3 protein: CASSLTGRTGELFF
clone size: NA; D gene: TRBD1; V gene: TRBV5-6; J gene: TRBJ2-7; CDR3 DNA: TGTGCCAGCAGCAAGACAGGGGGAAGCTCCTACGAGCAGTACTTC; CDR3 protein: CASSKTGGSSYEQYF
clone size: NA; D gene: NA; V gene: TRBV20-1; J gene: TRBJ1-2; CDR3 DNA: TGCAGTGCTGGTGAAGGGGCTAACTATGGCTACACCTTC; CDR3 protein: CSAGEGANYGYTF
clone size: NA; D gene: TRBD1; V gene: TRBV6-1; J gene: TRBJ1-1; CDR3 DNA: TGTGCCAGCAGTGAAGGATCCCCTGAGGGACAGGTTTGGGGTAGTCGCACTGAAGCTTTCTTT; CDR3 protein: CASSEGSPEGQVWGSRTEAFF
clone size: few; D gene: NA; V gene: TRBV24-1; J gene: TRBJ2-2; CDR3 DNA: TGTGCCACGCGGGACGGACCAAACACCGGGGAGCTGTTTTTT; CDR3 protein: CATRDGPNTGELFF
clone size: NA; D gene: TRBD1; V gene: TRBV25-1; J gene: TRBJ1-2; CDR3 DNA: TGTGCCAGCAGTGCCGCTCGGGGGGACAGGGGTTATGGCTACACCTTC; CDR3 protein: CASSAARGDRGYGYTF
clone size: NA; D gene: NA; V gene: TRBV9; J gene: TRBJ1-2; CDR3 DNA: TGTGCCAGCAGCGTAGATTGGAGTCTCTATGGCTACACCTTC; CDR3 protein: CASSVDWSLYGYTF
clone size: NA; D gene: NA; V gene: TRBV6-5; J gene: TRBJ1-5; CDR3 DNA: TGTGCCAGCAGCCCAGTGGGGGCTCGGGGGCCCCAGCATTTT; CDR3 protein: CASSPVGARGPQHF
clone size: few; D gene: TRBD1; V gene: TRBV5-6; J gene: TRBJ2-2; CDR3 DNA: TGTGCCAGCAGCCCTCGGTTGGGACAGATTCCCGGGGAGCTGTTTTTT; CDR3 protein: CASSPRLGQIPGELFF
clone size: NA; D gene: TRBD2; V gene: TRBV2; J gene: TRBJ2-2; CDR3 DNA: TGTGCCAGCAGTGAGGGTAGCGGGAGGAACACCGGGGAGCTGTTTTTT; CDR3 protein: CASSEGSGRNTGELFF
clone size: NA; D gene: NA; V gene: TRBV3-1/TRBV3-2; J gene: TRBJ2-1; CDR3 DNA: TGTGCCAGCAGCCAAGCCCCCCGCGGTGAGCAGTTCTTC; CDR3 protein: CASSQAPRGEQFF
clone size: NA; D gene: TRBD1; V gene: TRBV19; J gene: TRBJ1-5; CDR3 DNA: TGTGCCACCTGGGACAGGGATCAGCCCCAGCATTTT; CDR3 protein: CATWDRDQPQHF
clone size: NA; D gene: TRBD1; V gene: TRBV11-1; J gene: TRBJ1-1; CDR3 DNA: TGTGCCAGCAGCCCAACGGACAGGGGGCGTACAACTGAAGCTTTCTTT; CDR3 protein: CASSPTDRGRTTEAFF
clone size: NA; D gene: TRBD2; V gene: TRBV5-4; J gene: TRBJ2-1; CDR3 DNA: TGTGCCAGCAGCTCCGGAGGGAGGGGAACCTACAATGAGCAGTTCTTC; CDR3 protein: CASSSGGRGTYNEQFF
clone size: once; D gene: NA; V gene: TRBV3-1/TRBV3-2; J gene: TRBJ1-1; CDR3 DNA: TGTGCCAGCAGCCCCGGGATGAACACTGAAGCTTTCTTT; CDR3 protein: CASSPGMNTEAFF
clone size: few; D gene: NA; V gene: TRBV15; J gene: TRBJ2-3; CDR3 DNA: TGTGCCACCAGCACCAGACGGAAAGGGGGGGCAGATACGCAGTATTTT; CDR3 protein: CATSTRRKGGADTQYF
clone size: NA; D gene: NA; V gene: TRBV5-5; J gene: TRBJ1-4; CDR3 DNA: TGTGCCAGCAGCTTTCAAGCTGCCAATGAAAAACTGTTTTTT; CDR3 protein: CASSFQAANEKLFF
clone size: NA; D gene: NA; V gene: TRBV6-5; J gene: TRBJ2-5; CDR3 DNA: TGTGCCAACTCCGGGAGCGGGCAAGAGACCCAGTACTTC; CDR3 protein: CANSGSGQETQYF
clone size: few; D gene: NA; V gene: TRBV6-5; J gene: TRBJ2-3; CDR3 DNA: TGTGCCAGCAAGGAGGGACCGACAGATACGCAGTATTTT; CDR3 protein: CASKEGPTDTQYF
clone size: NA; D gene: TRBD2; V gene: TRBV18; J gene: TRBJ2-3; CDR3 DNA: TGTGCCAGCTCAAGCCCGGGACTAGCGGGAGGAGATACGCAGTATTTT; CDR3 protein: CASSSPGLAGGDTQYF
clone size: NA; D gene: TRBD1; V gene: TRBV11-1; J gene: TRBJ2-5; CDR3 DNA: TGTGCCAGCAGCCAGACAGGGCGAGAGACCCAGTACTTC; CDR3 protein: CASSQTGRETQYF
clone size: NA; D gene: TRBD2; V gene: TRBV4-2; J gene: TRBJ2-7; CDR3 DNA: TGTGCCAGCAGCCCCTTCGAGGGGACTAGCGGGTACGAGCAGTACTTC; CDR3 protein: CASSPFEGTSGYEQYF
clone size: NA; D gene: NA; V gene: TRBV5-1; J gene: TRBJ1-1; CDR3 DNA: TGCGCCAGCAGCTTGACAGGGTTGGACACTGAAGCTTTCTTT; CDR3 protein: CASSLTGLDTEAFF
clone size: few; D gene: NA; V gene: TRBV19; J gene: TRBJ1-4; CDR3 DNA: TGTGCCAGTTCAAGTATATCGGGGTTTAATGAAAAACTGTTTTTT; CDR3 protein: CASSSISGFNEKLFF
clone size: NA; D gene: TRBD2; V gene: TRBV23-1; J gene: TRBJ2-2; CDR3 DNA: TGCGCCAGCAGCCTAAAACCGGGACTAGCATCTTTCACCGGGGAGCTGTTTTTT; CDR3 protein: CASSLKPGLASFTGELFF
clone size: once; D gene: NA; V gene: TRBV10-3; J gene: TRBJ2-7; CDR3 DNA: TGTGCCTCGTCCGGGACAAAGTACGAGCAGTACTTC; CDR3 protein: CASSGTKYEQYF
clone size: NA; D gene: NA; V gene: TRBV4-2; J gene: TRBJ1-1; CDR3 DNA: TGTGCCAGCAGCCAAGATTGGAGGGGTGAGGATGAAGCTTTCTTT; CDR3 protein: CASSQDWRGEDEAFF
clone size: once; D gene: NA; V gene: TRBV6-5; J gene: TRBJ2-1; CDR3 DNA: TGTGCCAGCACTACTACTGGCAATGAGCAGTTCTTC; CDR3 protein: CASTTTGNEQFF
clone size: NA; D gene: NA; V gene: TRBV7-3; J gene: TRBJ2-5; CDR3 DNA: TGTGCCAGCAGCTTAATAGCGTACGAGACCCAGTACTTC; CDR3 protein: CASSLIAYETQYF
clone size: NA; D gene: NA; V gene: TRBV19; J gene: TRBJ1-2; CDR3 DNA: TGTGCCAGTAGTCCCTACAGAGCCAATTATGGCTACACCTTC; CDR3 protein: CASSPYRANYGYTF
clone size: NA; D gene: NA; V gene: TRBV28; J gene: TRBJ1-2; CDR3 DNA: TGTGCCAGCAGTTTACAGAGGTCGGGGGGGAACTATGGCTACACCTTC; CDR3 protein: CASSLQRSGGNYGYTF
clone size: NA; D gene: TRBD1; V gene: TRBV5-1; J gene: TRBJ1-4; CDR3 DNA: TGCGCCAGCTCAGCCGGGACAGGGGTGCTAAAACTGTTTTTT; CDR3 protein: CASSAGTGVLKLFF
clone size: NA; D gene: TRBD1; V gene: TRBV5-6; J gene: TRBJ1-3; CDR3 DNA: TGTGCCAGCAGCTCAAGGGGACAGGGGGCCATTGGAAACACCATATATTTT; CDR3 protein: CASSSRGQGAIGNTIYF
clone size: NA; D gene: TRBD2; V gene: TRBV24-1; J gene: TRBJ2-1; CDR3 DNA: TGTGCCACCCTGACTAGCGGGGAGGGAAATGAGCAGTTCTTC; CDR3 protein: CATLTSGEGNEQFF
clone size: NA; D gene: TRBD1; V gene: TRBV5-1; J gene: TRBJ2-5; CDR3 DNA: TGCGCCAGCAGCGGACAGACAGGGGGCGAAGAGACCCAGTACTTC; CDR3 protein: CASSGQTGGEETQYF
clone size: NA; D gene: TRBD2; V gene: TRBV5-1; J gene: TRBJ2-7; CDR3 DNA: TGCGCCAGCAGCTTGGGCAGCGGGGGGCTCTACGAGCAGTACTTC; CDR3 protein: CASSLGSGGLYEQYF
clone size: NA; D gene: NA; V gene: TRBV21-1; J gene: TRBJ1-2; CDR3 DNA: TGTGCCAGCAGCAAAAGGGGGGACAGGGCATGGGGCTACACCTTC; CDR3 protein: CASSKRGDRAWGYTF